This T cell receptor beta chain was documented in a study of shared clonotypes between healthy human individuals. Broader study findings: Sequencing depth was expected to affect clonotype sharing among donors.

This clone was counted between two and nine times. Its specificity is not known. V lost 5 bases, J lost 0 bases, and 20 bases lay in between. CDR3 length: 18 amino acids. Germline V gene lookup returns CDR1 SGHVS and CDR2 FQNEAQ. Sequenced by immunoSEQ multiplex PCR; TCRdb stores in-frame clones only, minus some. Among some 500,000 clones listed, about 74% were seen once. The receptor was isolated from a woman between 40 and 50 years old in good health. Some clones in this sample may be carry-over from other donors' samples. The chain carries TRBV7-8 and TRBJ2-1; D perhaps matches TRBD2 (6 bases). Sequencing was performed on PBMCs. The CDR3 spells CASSTRGSGESSYNEQFF. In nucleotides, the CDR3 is TGTGCCAGCAGCACAAGGGGTAGCGGAGAGAGCTCCTACAATGAGCAGTTCTTC.